This T cell receptor beta chain was found in a study of cytomegalovirus exposure and HLA in healthy donors. Overall study findings and caveats: TCR beta V segments were, for the most part, productive about 87% or about 30% of the time in an earlier analysis.

Both 60 Vbeta primers and 13 Jbeta primers went into the PCR. Data came from immunoSEQ multiplex PCR; TCRdb stores just in-frame clones and leaves some out. This table holds 100,000 to 150,000 clones, about 80% found once. As concerns this clone: Its cognate antigen is unknown.

The CDR3 extends over 16 amino acids. Unmatched junction bases numbered 6, after V lost 3 bases and J lost 5 bases. Looked up from germline, CDR1 is LNHDA and CDR2 is SQIVND (reference sequence). Material for sequencing was PBMCs. The receptor was derived from a man aged 25-45 years in good health and CMV-seronegative. V and J are TRBV19 and TRBJ1-5, with TRBD1 identical over 11 bases. The CDR3 bases are TGTGCCAGTAGTATCGCGGGACAGGGGGAGGATCAGCCCCAGCATTTT. Translating gives CASSIAGQGEDQPQHF.